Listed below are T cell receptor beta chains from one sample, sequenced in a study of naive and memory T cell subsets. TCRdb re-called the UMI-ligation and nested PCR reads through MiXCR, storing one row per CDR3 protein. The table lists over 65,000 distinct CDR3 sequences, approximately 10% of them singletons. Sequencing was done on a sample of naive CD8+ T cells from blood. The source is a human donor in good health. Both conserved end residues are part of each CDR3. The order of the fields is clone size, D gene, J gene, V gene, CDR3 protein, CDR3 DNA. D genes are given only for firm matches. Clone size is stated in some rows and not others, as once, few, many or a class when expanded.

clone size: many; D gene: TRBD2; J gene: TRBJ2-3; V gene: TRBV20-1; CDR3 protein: CSAEPGLAGGSDKTDTQYF; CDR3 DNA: TGCAGTGCAGAACCGGGACTAGCGGGAGGGAGCGACAAGACAGATACGCAGTATTTT
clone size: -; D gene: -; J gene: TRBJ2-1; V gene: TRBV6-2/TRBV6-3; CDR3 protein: CASSYEDGLHNEQFF; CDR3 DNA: TGTGCCAGCAGTTATGAGGACGGCCTTCATAATGAGCAGTTCTTC
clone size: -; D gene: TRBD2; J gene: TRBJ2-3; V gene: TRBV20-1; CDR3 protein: CSAPGLAGPTDTQYF; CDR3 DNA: TGCAGTGCTCCGGGACTAGCGGGGCCCACAGATACGCAGTATTTT
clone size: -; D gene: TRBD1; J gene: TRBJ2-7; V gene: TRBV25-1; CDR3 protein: CASSEWDRDEQYF; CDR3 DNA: TGTGCCAGCAGTGAATGGGACAGAGACGAGCAGTACTTC
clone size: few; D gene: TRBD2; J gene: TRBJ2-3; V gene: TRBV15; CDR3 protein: CATSTTGTSGTDTQYF; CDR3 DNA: TGTGCCACCAGCACTACCGGGACTAGCGGCACAGATACGCAGTATTTT
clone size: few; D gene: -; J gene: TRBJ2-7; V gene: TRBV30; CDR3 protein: CAWSVGASYEQYF; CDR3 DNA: TGTGCCTGGAGTGTAGGGGCCTCCTACGAGCAGTACTTC
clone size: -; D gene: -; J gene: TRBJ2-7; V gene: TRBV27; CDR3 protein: CASSLDRSSYEQYF; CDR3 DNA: TGTGCCAGCAGTTTAGACAGGTCCTCCTACGAGCAGTACTTC
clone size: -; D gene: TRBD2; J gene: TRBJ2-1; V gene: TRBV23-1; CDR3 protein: CASSQSGQGTTGTSGREQFF; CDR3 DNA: TGCGCCAGCAGTCAGTCGGGACAGGGGACAACCGGGACTAGCGGGAGAGAGCAGTTCTTC
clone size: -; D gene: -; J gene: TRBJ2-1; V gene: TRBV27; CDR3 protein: CASTPKQGRRYNEQFF; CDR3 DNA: TGTGCCAGCACCCCTAAACAGGGGAGGAGGTACAATGAGCAGTTCTTC
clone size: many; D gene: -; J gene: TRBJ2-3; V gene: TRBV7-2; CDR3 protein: CASSLRLGLTSTDTQYF; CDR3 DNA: TGTGCCAGCAGCTTAAGACTGGGCCTTACTAGCACAGATACGCAGTATTTT
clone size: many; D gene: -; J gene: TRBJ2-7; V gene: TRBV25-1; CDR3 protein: CASSPTGYYEQYF; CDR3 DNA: TGTGCCAGCAGCCCGACAGGTTACTACGAGCAGTACTTC
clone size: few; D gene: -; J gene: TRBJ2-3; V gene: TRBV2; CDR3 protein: CASGLLTDTQYF; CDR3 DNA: TGTGCCAGCGGACTACTCACAGATACGCAGTATTTT
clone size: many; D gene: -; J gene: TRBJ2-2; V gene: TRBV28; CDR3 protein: CASSRGMNTGELFF; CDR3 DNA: TGTGCCAGCAGTAGAGGGATGAACACCGGGGAGCTGTTTTTT
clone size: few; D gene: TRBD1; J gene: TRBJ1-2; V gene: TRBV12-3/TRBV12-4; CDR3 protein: CASVGDSSEGGYGYTF; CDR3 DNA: TGTGCCAGCGTCGGGGACAGCTCTGAGGGGGGGTATGGCTACACCTTC
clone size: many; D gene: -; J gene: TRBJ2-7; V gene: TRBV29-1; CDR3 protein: CSVVPTSSYEQYF; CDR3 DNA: TGCAGCGTTGTCCCCACCTCGTCCTACGAGCAGTACTTC
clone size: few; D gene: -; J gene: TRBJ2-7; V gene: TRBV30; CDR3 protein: CAWSPGLGDEQYF; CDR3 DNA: TGTGCCTGGAGTCCGGGGCTCGGTGACGAGCAGTACTTC
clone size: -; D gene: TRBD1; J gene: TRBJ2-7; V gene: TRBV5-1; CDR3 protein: CASSFPGQTSYEQYF; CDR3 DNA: TGCGCCAGCAGCTTCCCGGGACAGACTTCCTACGAGCAGTACTTC
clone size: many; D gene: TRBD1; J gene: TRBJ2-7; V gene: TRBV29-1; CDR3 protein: CSVRDSISYEQYF; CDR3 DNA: TGCAGCGTCAGGGACAGCATCTCCTACGAGCAGTACTTC
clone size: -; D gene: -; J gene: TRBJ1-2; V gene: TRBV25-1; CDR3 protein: CASSGELVGYTF; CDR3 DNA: TGTGCCAGCAGTGGCGAACTTGTCGGCTACACCTTC
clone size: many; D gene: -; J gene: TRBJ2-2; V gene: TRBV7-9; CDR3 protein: CASSLNGELFF; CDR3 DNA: TGTGCCAGCAGCTTGAACGGGGAGCTGTTTTTT
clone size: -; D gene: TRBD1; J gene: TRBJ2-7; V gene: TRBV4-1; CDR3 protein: CASSQDPGTVTYEQYF; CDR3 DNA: TGCGCCAGCAGCCAAGATCCCGGGACAGTAACCTACGAGCAGTACTTC
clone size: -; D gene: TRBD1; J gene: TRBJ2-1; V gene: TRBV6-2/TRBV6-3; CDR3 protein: CASSYIQGLGDSYNEQFF; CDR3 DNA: TGTGCCAGCAGTTACATCCAGGGTCTCGGGGACAGTTACAATGAGCAGTTCTTC
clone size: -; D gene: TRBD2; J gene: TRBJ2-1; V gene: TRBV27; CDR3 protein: CASSLSTSMDEQFF; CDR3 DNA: TGTGCCAGCAGTTTATCGACTAGCATGGATGAGCAGTTCTTC
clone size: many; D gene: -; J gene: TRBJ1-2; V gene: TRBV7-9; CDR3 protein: CASSLVSLSHGYTF; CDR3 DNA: TGTGCCAGCAGCTTAGTGTCCCTCTCCCATGGCTACACCTTC
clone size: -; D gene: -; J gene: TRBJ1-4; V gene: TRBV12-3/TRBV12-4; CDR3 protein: CASSPEVLTNEKLFF; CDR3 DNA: TGTGCCAGCAGTCCGGAGGTTCTAACTAATGAAAAACTGTTTTTT
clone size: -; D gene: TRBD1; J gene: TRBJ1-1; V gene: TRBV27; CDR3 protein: CASSPRDREEAFF; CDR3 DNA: TGTGCCAGCAGTCCCCGGGACAGGGAAGAAGCTTTCTTT
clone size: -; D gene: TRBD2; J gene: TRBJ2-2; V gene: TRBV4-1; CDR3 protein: CASSQLAGGTGELFF; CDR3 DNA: TGCGCCAGCAGCCAACTAGCGGGAGGAACCGGGGAGCTGTTTTTT
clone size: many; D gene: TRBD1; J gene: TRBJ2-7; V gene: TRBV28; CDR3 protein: CASSFLGQFYEQYF; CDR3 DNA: TGTGCCAGCAGTTTCTTGGGACAGTTCTACGAGCAGTACTTC
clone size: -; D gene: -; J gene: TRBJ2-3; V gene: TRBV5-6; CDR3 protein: CASSRAHKGKVSDTQYF; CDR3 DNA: TGTGCCAGCAGTCGGGCCCATAAGGGGAAAGTCTCAGATACGCAGTATTTT
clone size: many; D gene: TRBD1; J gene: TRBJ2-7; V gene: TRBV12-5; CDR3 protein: CASGTGYEQYF; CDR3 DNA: TGTGCTAGTGGGACAGGGTACGAGCAGTACTTC
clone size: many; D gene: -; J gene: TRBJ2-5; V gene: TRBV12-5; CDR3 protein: CASGLMGGEETQYF; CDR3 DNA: TGTGCTAGTGGTTTGATGGGGGGCGAGGAGACCCAGTACTTC
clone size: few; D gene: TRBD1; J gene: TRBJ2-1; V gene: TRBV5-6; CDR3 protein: CASTEGQGREQFF; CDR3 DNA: TGTGCCAGCACTGAGGGACAGGGGAGGGAGCAGTTCTTC
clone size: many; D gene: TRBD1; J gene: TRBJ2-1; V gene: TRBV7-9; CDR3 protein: CASSPGTANEQFF; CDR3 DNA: TGTGCCAGCAGCCCCGGGACAGCTAATGAGCAGTTCTTC
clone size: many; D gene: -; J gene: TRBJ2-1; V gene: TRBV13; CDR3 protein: CASSPTNHRTDGDTSYNEQFF; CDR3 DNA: TGTGCCAGCAGCCCAACTAATCATAGGACGGATGGGGATACCTCCTACAATGAGCAGTTCTTC
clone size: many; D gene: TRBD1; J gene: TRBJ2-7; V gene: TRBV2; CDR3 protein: CASTTGQGNYEQYF; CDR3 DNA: TGTGCCAGCACTACGGGACAGGGGAACTACGAGCAGTACTTC
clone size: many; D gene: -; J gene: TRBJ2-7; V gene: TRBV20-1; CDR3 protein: CSARDSDYEQYF; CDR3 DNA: TGCAGTGCTCGGGACTCCGACTACGAGCAGTACTTC
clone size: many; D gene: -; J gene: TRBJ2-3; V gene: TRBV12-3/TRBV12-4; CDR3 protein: CACRESSTDTQYF; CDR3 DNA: TGTGCCTGTAGAGAATCGAGTACAGATACGCAGTATTTT
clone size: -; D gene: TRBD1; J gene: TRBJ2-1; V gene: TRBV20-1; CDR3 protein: CSGTGGTVISYNEQFF; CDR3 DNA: TGCAGTGGAACAGGGGGAACGGTGATCTCCTACAATGAGCAGTTCTTC
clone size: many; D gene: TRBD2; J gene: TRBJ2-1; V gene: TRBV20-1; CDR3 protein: CSAASAGATDEQFF; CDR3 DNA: TGCAGTGCTGCCTCGGCGGGAGCGACCGATGAGCAGTTCTTC
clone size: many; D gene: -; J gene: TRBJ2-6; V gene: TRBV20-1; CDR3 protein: CSAREKVIGANVLTF; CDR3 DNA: TGCAGTGCGAGAGAGAAGGTCATCGGGGCCAACGTCCTGACTTTC
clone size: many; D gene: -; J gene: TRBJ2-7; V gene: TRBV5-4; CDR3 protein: CASTQAGTAEQYF; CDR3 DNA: TGTGCCAGCACCCAGGCAGGGACTGCCGAGCAGTACTTC
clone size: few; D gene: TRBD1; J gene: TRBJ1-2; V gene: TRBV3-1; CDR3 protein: CASSQGTGLGYTF; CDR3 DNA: TGTGCCAGCAGCCAAGGGACAGGGCTTGGCTACACCTTC
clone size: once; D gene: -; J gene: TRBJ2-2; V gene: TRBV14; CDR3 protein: CASSQDWTGANTGELFF; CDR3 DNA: TGTGCCAGCAGCCAGGATTGGACTGGCGCGAACACCGGGGAGCTGTTTTTT
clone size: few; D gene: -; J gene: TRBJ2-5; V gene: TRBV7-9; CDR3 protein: CASSLELRTGQETQYF; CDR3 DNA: TGTGCCAGCAGCTTAGAGCTCCGGACGGGGCAAGAGACCCAGTACTTC
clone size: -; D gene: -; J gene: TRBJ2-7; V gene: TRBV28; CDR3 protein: CASAPRPGEQYF; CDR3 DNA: TGTGCCAGCGCCCCACGGCCGGGAGAGCAGTACTTC